Sequencing of this T cell receptor (beta chain) was carried out in a study of T-cell reconstitution after alpha-beta-depleted transplantation in children. Whole-study results and caveats: One year after transplant, T-cell counts and diversity came mostly from newly produced T cells. Alpha-beta T cells about two months after transplant reportedly derived from several hundred expanded graft clones.

Details on this clonotype: Its matching antigen is unknown.

Unique molecular identifiers were built into the TCRbeta library. TCRdb called the PCR reads again in MiXCR, with one record for every CDR3 protein. This sample has 250,000 to 400,000 distinct CDR3 sequences, with approximately 23% found just once. V lost 2 bases and J lost 4, with 12 bases in between. CDR1 and CDR2 (germline): SGHAT, FQNNGV. The CDR3 has 16 amino acids. The sample in question was PBMCs, mostly from graft donor cells, obtained 180 days after TCRalphabeta/CD19-depleted stem cell transplant. V is TRBV11-2 and J is TRBJ1-6; D call uncertain. The TCR originated in a male patient between 5 and 17 years old who had a stem cell transplant for acute lymphoblastic leukemia, so the T cells may come from the graft donor. CDR3 protein: CASSLRLPGYNSPLHF. CDR3 nucleotides: TGTGCCAGCAGCTTACGGTTGCCAGGATATAATTCACCCCTCCACTTT.